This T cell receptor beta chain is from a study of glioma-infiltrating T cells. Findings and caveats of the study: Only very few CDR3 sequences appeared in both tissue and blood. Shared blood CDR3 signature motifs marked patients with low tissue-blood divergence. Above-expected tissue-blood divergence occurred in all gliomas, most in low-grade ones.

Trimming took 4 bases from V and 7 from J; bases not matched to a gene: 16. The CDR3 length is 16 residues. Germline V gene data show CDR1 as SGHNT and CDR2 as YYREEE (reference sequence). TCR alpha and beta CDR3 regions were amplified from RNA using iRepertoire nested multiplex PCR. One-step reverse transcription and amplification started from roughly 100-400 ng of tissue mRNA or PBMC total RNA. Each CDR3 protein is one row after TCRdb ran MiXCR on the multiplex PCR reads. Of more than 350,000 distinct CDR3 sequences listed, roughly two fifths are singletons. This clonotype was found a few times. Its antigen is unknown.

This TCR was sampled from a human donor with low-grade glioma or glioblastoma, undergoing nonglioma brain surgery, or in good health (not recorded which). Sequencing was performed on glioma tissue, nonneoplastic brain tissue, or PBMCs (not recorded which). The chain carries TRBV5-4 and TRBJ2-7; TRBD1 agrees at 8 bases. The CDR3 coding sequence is TGTGCCAGCAGCCAGGACAGGGACCACCCCCTCTGGGAGCAGTACTTC. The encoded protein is CASSQDRDHPLWEQYF.